Listed here is a single TCR beta chain. The antigen is not known. These data come from a study of response to subunit inactivated influenza vaccine. Study-level points and caveats: Authors suggested few new T cells are recruited by each seasonal influenza vaccination.

MiXCR, applied by TCRdb to the RT-PCR reads, yields one record per CDR3 protein. The sample records approximately 520,000 distinct CDR3 sequences, 25% being singletons. Germline CDR1 reads MNHEY; CDR2 reads SMNVEV (reference sequence). The CDR3 runs to 15 residues. V was clipped by 6 bases and J by 3 bases, with 15 bases between them. The genes are TRBV27 and TRBJ1-5, with D tentatively TRBD1 (6 bases). The sample in question was CD4+ T cells sorted from PBMCs, obtained 5 days after vaccination. This sequence was found in a middle-aged man who received an inactivated influenza vaccine. The CDR3 region is CASRPGTRFNQPQHF. CDR3 coding DNA: TGTGCCAGCAGACCCGGGACAAGATTCAATCAGCCCCAGCATTTT.